Included here is one TCR beta chain sequence, with context. Antigen: not known. This record comes from a study of T cell responses to AZD1222 COVID-19 vaccine. Study results and limitations: Baseline antibody screening turned up just a handful of seropositive AZD1222 recipients. Compared with day 0, the breadth and depth of the Spike-specific TCR repertoire rose significantly after two doses of AZD1222.

Some clones are missing from TCRdb's copy, which holds only in-frame ones; the method was immunoSEQ multiplex PCR. The table records about 100,000 clones, 88% of them present only once. V lost 5 bases, J lost 4 bases, and 11 bases lay in between. The CDR3 has 14 residues. CDR1 SGHTA and CDR2 FQGTGA come from the germline V gene. The source of this sequence is an adult in good health. This chain connects TRBV7-3 to TRBJ2-2, with D maybe TRBD2 (6 bases). The specimen comprised peripheral blood, sampled on day 0 of AZD1222 vaccination. CDR3 amino acids: CASSRGIGTGELFF. The DNA for the CDR3 is TGTGCCAGCAGCCGGGGGATAGGCACCGGGGAGCTGTTTTTT.